This T cell receptor beta chain came from a study of cytomegalovirus exposure and HLA in healthy donors. Study results and limitations: The study labeled fewer than 200 TCR beta chains cytomegalovirus-associated. Later on, analysis showed that most CMV-associated TCR beta chains appeared to be HLA-restricted.

Trimming removed 2 bases from V and 8 bases from J; junction bases left unmatched: 5. The CDR3 consists of 15 residues. The germline V gene encodes CDR1 SGHTA and CDR2 FQGNSA. Use of 60 Vbeta and 13 Jbeta primers characterized the PCR. In the original processing: A later analysis counted around 74 million unique TCR beta chains, about 10 million shared. The data were produced by immunoSEQ multiplex PCR, yet TCRdb's version contains in-frame clones alone and is incomplete. From that table come the V and J calls and clone size; the DNA was used to work out D and trimming. The sample lists 80,000 to 95,000 clones, roughly 70% occurring once. On this clone itself: Antigen specificity is unknown.

Sequenced: PBMCs. The chain employs TRBV7-2 and TRBJ2-3; TRBD2 matches 12 bases. The TCR comes from a woman aged 50 to 60 in good health and CMV-seropositive. The CDR3 loop is CASSLLTSGRGTQYF. In nucleotides, the CDR3 is TGTGCCAGCAGCTTACTGACTAGCGGGAGAGGTACGCAGTATTTT.